One and the same sample provided the 19 T cell receptor beta chains below, sequenced in a study of identical twins. TCRdb ran MiXCR on the 5' RACE reads and lists one entry per CDR3 protein. Among roughly 690,000 distinct CDR3 sequences listed, around 6.1% were seen once. Material: naive T cells sorted from blood. The receptor source for this set is a man aged 18 to 30 in good health.

This clonotype was seen at least ten times. This rearrangement joins TRBV4-3 to TRBJ2-2, with 7 bases fitting TRBD1. J lost 3 bases, V lost 4 bases, and 2 bases had no gene match. CDR1 LGHNA and CDR2 YSLEER come from the germline V gene. The CDR3 sequence is 14 residues long. The CDR3 here is CASSRDRHTGELFF. The DNA for the CDR3 is TGCGCCAGCAGCCGGGACAGACACACCGGGGAGCTGTTTTTT.

The chain couples TRBV18 to TRBJ2-7; 7 bases match TRBD1. Germline-derived CDR1 and CDR2 are KGHSH and LQKENI. Trimming at V came to 1 base and at J to 1 base, leaving 7 bases not matched to a gene. This CDR3 region has 16 residues. In DNA, the CDR3 is TGTGCCAGCTCACCACTGGATACAGGGGTATCCTACGAGCAGTACTTC. Encoded protein: CASSPLDTGVSYEQYF.

V usage is TRBV11-2 and J usage is TRBJ2-6, with TRBD2 matching 8 bases. The CDR3 has 18 residues. The germline gives CDR1 SGHAT, CDR2 FQNNGV. The V gene end was trimmed by 1 base and the J gene end by 0 bases; junction bases not matched to a gene: 5. The CDR3 DNA sequence: TGTGCCAGCAGCTTAGGGGCTAGCGGGCCCTCTGGGGCCAACGTCCTGACTTTC. Amino acid sequence: CASSLGASGPSGANVLTF. The full variable domain, its missing parts supplied by reference TRBV11-2 and TRBJ2-6, is EAGVAQSPRYKIIEKRQSVAFWCNPISGHATLYWYQQILGQGPKLLIQFQNNGVVDDSQLPKDRFSAERLKGVDSTLKIQPAKLEDSAVYLCASSLGASGPSGANVLTFGAGSRLTVL.

This clonotype was seen many times. V is TRBV6-5 and J is TRBJ1-6, with 7 bases identical to TRBD1. Trimming took 2 bases from V and 4 from J; bases not matched to a gene: 8. Germline V lookup: CDR1 MNHEY, CDR2 SVGAGI. The CDR3 covers 17 residues. The CDR3 DNA sequence: TGTGCCAGCAGTTACACCACCCGGACAGGATATAATTCACCCCTCCACTTT. Its translation is CASSYTTRTGYNSPLHF.

This clonotype has a count of ten or more. The chain combines TRBV29-1 with TRBJ2-7, with unresolved D. V was pared by 6 bases and J by 0 bases, with 12 bases between. Germline lookup yields CDR1 SQVTM and CDR2 ANQGSEA. CDR3 length equals 13 residues. CDR3 loop: CSVDGRNSYEQYF. In DNA form, the CDR3 reads TGCAGCGTGGACGGACGGAACTCCTACGAGCAGTACTTC.

This clonotype was seen at least ten times. The chain has TRBV12-3 or TRBV12-4 and TRBJ2-1; D gene unclear. V gave up 1 base and J gave up 9 bases, with 10 bases separating them. The CDR3 is made up of 13 amino acids. The CDR3 loop is CASSLVQPGEQFF. The CDR3 nucleotides are TGTGCCAGCAGTTTAGTACAGCCCGGTGAGCAGTTCTTC.

The rearrangement links TRBV12-3 or TRBV12-4 to TRBJ1-4; the match to TRBD1 covers 7 bases. Trimming cost V 6 bases and J 5 bases; bases outside gene matches: 9. The CDR3 totals 15 residues. The CDR3 bases are TGTGCCAGCAGCGACCTCGGGACAGCGAATGAAAAACTGTTTTTT. It yields the protein CASSDLGTANEKLFF.

This clonotype was seen at least ten times. The rearrangement links TRBV24-1 to TRBJ2-2; D is undetermined. The CDR3 consists of 15 residues. With 4 bases removed from V and 3 bases from J, the gap between germline ends came to 11 bases. Germline CDR1 and CDR2: KGHDR and SFDVKD. DNA of the CDR3: TGTGCCACCAGTGACCCCCTAATCGACACCGGGGAGCTGTTTTTT. Translation gives CATSDPLIDTGELFF.

V gene TRBV30 combines with J gene TRBJ2-7, with 7 bases matching TRBD1. Trimming at V came to 1 base and at J to 6 bases, leaving 12 bases not matched to a gene. CDR3 length: 15 residues. From germline, CDR1 is GTSNPN and CDR2 SVGIG (reference sequence). Here the CDR3 reads CAWSAPNRGYREQYF. The CDR3, as DNA: TGTGCCTGGAGTGCTCCGAACAGGGGCTACCGCGAGCAGTACTTC.

This clonotype was observed many times. The V and J genes are TRBV27 and TRBJ2-1; 8 nucleotides align to TRBD1. Trimming removed 6 bases from V and 9 bases from J; junction bases left unmatched: 13. Per germline, CDR1 MNHEY and CDR2 SMNVEV (reference sequence). This CDR3 is 15 amino acids long. The CDR3 is CASRKTGEFKGEQFF. The CDR3 coding sequence is TGTGCCAGCAGAAAGACAGGGGAATTCAAAGGTGAGCAGTTCTTC.

The chain combines TRBV2 with TRBJ1-2, with 9 bases lining up with TRBD1. V shed 6 bases, J shed 4 bases, and the junction held 9 bases outside the gene matches. The CDR3 is 15 amino acids. Germline V gene lookup returns CDR1 SNHLY and CDR2 FYNNEI. The CDR3 DNA is TGTGCCAGCAGAGCCACAGGGGGCGCGCCCTATGGCTACACCTTC. Its translation is CASRATGGAPYGYTF.

The chain is built from TRBV2 and TRBJ2-7; unclear D gene. CDR3 length: 13 amino acids. V gave up 6 bases and J gave up 2 bases, with 11 bases separating them. The germline gives CDR1 SNHLY, CDR2 FYNNEI. In nucleotides, the CDR3 is TGTGCCAGCAGCGCCTCGACGACCTACGAGCAGTACGTC. This encodes CASSASTTYEQYV.

A few counts support this clonotype. Here the CDR3 DNA reads TGTGCCAGCAGTTACGGGTCAGAACCAAATGAGCAGTTCTTC. Translation gives CASSYGSEPNEQFF. The J gene is TRBJ2-1, the V gene TRBV6-5; D is unresolved. Looked up from germline, CDR1 is MNHEY and CDR2 is SVGAGI. The germline V and J ends were trimmed by 2 bases and 7 bases, with 12 bases remaining between them. The CDR3 is 14 residues long.

J is TRBJ2-2 and V is TRBV2, with TRBD1 matching 8 bases. Trimming cost V 6 bases and J 4 bases; bases outside gene matches: 7. Germline values: CDR1 SNHLY, CDR2 FYNNEI. The CDR3 is 15 residues long. CDR3 nucleotides: TGTGCCAGCAGCCGGACAGGGATTGGCACCGGGGAGCTGTTTTTT. It specifies CASSRTGIGTGELFF.

In this sample, this clonotype turned up a few times. This chain connects TRBV6-5 to TRBJ1-1; TRBD1 aligns across 9 bases. Germline V CDR1 and CDR2: MNHEY, SVGAGI. The CDR3 runs to 13 residues. V lost 0 bases, J lost 11 bases, and 4 bases stayed unmatched. The CDR3 bases are TGTGCCAGCAGTTACTCGAAACAGGGGGCGGCTTTCTTT. Translation: CASSYSKQGAAFF.

The rearrangement links TRBV6-2 or TRBV6-3 to TRBJ2-6; maybe TRBD1 (5 bases). With 9 bases removed from V and 0 bases from J, the gap between germline ends came to 6 bases. The germline gives CDR1 MNHEY, CDR2 SVGEGT. The CDR3 contains 13 residues. The CDR3 DNA reads as TGTGCCAGTGACAGCTCTGGGGCCAACGTCCTGACTTTC. The encoded protein is CASDSSGANVLTF.

In its sample, this clonotype was seen many times. The chain recombines TRBV19 with TRBJ2-3; 8 bases are shared with TRBD2. This CDR3 region has 16 residues. Germline V gene lookup returns CDR1 LNHDA and CDR2 SQIVND (reference sequence). V trimming: 0 bases; J trimming: 2 bases; junction bases outside the gene matches: 4. CDR3 loop: CASSIEPSGLTDTQYF. CDR3 in DNA: TGTGCCAGTAGTATAGAGCCTAGCGGGCTCACAGATACGCAGTATTTT.

In this sample, this clonotype turned up many times. The chain combines TRBV20-1 with TRBJ2-1; 10 bases agree with TRBD2. CDR3 length: 15 residues. Germline V gene sequence: CDR1 DFQATT, CDR2 SNEGSKA (reference sequence). V trimming: 6 bases; J trimming: 8 bases; junction bases outside the gene matches: 13. The CDR3 sequence is CSAHLSGRPGDEQFF. The CDR3 bases are TGCAGTGCCCATCTTAGCGGGAGGCCCGGGGATGAGCAGTTCTTC.

This clonotype was seen a handful of times. The chain recombines TRBV7-9 with TRBJ1-1; D may be TRBD1 (5 bases). There are 13 residues in the CDR3. With 6 bases removed from V and 4 bases from J, the gap between germline ends came to 12 bases. CDR1 SEHNR and CDR2 FQNEAQ come from the germline V gene (reference sequence). The CDR3 reads CASRPSGSTEAFF. The CDR3 DNA follows: TGTGCCAGCAGGCCCTCAGGGAGCACTGAAGCTTTCTTT.